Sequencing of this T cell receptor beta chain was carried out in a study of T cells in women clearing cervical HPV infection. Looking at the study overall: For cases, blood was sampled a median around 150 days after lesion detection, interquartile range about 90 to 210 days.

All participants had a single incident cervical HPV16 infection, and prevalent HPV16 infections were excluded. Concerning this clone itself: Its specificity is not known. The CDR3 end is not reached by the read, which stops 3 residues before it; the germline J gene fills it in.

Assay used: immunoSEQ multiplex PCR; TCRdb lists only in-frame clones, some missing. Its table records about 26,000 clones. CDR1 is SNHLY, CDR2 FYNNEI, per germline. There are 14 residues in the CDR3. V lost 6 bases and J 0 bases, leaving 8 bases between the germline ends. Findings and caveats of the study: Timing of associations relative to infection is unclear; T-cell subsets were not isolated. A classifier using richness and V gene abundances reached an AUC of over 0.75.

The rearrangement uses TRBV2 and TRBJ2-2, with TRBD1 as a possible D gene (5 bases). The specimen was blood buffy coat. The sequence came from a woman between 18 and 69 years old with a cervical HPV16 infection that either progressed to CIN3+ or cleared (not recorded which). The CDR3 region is CASRGPANTGELFF. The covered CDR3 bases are TGTGCCAGCAGGGGGCCCGCGAACACCGGGGAG.